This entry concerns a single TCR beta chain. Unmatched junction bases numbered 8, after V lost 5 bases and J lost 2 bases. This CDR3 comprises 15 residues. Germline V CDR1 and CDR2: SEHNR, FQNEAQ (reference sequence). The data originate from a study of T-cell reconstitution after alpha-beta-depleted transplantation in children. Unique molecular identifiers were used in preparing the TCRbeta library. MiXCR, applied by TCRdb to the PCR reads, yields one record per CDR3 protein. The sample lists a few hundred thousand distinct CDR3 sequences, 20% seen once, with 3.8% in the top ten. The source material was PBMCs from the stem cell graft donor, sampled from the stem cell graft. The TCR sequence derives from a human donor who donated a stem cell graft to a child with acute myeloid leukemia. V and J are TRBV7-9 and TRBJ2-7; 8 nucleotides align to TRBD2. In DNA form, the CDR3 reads TGTGCCAGCAGCGGCCGACTAGCGCCTACCTACGAGCAGTACTTC. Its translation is CASSGRLAPTYEQYF. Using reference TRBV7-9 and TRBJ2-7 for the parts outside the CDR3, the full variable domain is DTGVSQNPRHKITKRGQNVTFRCDPISEHNRLYWYRQTLGQGPEFLTYFQNEAQLEKSRLLSDRFSAERPKGSFSTLEIQRTEQGDSAMYLCASSGRLAPTYEQYFGPGTRLTVT.